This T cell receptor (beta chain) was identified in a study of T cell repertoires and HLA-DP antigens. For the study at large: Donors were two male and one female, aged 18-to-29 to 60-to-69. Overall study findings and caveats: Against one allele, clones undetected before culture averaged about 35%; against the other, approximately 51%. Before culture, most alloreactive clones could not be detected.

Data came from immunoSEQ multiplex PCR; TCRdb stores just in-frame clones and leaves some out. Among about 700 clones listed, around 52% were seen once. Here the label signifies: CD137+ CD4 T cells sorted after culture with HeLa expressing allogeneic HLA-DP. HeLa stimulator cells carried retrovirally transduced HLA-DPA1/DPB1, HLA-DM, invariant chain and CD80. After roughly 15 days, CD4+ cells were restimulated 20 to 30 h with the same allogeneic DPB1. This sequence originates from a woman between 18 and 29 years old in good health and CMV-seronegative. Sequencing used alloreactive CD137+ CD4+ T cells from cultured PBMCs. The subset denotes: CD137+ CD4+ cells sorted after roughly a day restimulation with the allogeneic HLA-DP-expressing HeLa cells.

CDR3 bases: TGTGCCAGCAGCTTGACCCGGGGGACAGGGGATAACTATGGCTACACCTTC. Translating it yields CASSLTRGTGDNYGYTF. This chain uses TRBV7-8 with TRBJ1-2; 10 bases match TRBD1. The germline V gene has CDR1 SGHVS and CDR2 FQNEAQ. V trimming: 3 bases; J trimming: 1 base; junction bases outside the gene matches: 8. The CDR3 is made up of 17 amino acids.